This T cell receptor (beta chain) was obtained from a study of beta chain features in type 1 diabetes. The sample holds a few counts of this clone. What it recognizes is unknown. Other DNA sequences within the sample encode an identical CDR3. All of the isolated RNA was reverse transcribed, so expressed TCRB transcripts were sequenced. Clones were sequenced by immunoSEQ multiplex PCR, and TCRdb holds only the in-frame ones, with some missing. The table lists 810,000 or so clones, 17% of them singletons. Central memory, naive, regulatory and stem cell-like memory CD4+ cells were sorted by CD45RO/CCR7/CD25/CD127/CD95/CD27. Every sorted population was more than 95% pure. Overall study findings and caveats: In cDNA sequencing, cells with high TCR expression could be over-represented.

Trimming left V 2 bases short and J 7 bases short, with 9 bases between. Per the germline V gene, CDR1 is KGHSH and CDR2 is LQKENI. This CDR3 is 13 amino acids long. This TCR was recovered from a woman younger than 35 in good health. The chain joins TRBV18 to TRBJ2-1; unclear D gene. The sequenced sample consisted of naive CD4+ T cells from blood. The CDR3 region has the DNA TGTGCCAGCTCACCAAGTTTGGGGAATGAGCAGTTCTTC. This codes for CASSPSLGNEQFF.